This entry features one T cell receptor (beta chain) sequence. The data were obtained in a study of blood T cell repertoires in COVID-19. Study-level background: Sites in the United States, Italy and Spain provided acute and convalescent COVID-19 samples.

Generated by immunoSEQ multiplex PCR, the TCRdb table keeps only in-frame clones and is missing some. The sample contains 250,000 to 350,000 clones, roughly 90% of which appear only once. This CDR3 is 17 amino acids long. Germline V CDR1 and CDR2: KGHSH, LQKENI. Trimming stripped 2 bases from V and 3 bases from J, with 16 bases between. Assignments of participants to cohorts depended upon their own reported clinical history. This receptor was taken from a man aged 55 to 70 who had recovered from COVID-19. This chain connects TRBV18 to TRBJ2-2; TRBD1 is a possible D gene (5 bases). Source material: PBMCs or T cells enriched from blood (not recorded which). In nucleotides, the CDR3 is TGTGCCAGCTCACCAAGTTTGGGCAGGGCGGACACCGGGGAGCTGTTTTTT. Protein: CASSPSLGRADTGELFF.